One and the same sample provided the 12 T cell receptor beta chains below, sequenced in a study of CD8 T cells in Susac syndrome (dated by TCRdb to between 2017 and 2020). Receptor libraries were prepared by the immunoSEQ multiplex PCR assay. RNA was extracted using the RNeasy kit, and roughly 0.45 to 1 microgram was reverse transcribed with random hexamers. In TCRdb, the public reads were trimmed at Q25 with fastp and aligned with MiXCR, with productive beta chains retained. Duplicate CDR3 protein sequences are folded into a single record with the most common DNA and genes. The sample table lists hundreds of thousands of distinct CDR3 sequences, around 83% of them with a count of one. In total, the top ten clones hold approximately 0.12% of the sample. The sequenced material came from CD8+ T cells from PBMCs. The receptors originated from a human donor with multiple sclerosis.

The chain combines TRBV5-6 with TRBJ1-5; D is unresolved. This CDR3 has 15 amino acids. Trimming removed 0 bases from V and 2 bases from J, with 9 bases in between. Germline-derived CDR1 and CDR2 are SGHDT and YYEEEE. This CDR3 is CASSLVRAGNQPQHF. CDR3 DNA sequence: TGTGCCAGCAGCTTGGTAAGAGCGGGCAATCAGCCCCAGCATTTT. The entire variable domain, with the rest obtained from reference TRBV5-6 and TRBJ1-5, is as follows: DAGVTQSPTHLIKTRGQQVTLRCSPKSGHDTVSWYQQALGQGPQFIFQYYEEEERQRGNFPDRFSGHQFPNYSSELNVNALLLGDSALYLCASSLVRAGNQPQHFGDGTRLSIL.

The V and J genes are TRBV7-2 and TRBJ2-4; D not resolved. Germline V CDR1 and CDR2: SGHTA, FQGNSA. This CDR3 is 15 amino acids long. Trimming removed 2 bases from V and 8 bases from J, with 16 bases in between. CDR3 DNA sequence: TGTGCCAGCAGCTTATATTTGGGGAAAGAGTACATTCAGTACTTC. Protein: CASSLYLGKEYIQYF.

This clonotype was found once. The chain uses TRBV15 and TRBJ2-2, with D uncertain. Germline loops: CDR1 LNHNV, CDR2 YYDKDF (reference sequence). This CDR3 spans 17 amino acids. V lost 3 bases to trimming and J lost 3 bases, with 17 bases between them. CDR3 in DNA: TGTGCCACCAGCAGGATTCGATGGCTAGGTGACACCGGGGAGCTGTTTTTT. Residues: CATSRIRWLGDTGELFF.

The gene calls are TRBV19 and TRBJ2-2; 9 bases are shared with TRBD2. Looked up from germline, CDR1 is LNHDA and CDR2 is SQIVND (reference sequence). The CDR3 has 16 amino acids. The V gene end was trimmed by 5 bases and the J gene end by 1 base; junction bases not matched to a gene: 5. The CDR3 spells CASSPWTSENTGELFF. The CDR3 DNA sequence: TGTGCCAGTAGTCCATGGACTAGCGAGAACACCGGGGAGCTGTTTTTT.

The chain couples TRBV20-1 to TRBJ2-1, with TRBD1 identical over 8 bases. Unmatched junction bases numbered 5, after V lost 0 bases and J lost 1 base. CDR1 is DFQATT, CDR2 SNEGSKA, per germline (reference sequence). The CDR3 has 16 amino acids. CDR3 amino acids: CSARDPDRASYNEQFF. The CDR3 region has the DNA TGCAGTGCTAGAGATCCGGACAGGGCATCCTACAATGAGCAGTTCTTC.

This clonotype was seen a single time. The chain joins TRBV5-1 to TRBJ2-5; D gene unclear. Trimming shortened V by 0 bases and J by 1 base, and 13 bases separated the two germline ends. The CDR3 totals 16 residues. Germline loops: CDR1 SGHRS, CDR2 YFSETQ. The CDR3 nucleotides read TGCGCCAGCAGCTTGGAAATTTCGGAAGCCCAAGAGACCCAGTACTTC. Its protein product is CASSLEISEAQETQYF.

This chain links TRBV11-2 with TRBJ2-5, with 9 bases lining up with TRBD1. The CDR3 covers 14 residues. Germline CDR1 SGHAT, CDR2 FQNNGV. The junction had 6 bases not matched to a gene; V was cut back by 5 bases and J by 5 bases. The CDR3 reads CASSTGGEMETQYF. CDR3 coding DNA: TGTGCCAGCAGCACAGGGGGCGAGATGGAGACCCAGTACTTC.

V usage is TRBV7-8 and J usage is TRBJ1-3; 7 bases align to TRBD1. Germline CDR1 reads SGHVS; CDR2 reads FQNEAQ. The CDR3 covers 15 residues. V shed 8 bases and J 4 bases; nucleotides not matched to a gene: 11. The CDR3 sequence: CASQEGAGGGNTIYF. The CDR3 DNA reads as TGTGCCAGCCAAGAGGGGGCGGGGGGCGGAAACACCATATATTTT.

The CDR3 coding sequence is TGTGCCAGCAGTGAAATAGTTGGACGGGGGGAGAATGAGCAGTTCTTC. Protein: CASSEIVGRGENEQFF. This sequence joins TRBV6-1 and TRBJ2-1; the match to TRBD2 covers 7 bases. This CDR3 region has 16 residues. Trimming at V came to 2 bases and at J to 7 bases, leaving 11 bases not matched to a gene. Germline V gives CDR1 MNHNS, CDR2 SASEGT.

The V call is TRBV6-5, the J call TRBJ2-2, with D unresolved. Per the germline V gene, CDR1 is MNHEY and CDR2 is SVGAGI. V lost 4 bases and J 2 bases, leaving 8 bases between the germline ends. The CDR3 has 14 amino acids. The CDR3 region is CASSFGKNTGELFF. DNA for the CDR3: TGTGCCAGCAGTTTTGGCAAAAACACCGGGGAGCTGTTTTTT.

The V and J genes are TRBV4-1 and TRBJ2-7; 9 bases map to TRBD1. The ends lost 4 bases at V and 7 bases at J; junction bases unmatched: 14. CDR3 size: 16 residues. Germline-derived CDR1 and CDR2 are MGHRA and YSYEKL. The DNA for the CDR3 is TGCGCCAGCAGCCCTATCCCGGACAGGGGATCTGGTGAGCAGTACTTC. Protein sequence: CASSPIPDRGSGEQYF.

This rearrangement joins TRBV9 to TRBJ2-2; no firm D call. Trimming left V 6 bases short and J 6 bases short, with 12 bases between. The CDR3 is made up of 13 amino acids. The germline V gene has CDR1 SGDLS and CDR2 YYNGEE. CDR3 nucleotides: TGTGCCAGCAACCCCAATGGGGCCGGGGAGCTGTTTTTT. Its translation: CASNPNGAGELFF.